These 32 T cell receptor beta chains were all obtained from the same sample, sequenced in a study of T cells in Graves' hyperthyroidism and ophthalmopathy (dated by TCRdb to about 2019). Library generation was performed with multiplex PCR. Sequencing used an Illumina HiSeq 2000. The TCR beta CDR3 regions were amplified from RNA transcripts. A first-round RT-PCR of the TCR CDR3 used the HTBI primer set with the Qiagen OneStep RT-PCR kit. TCRdb ran its own pipeline on the public reads, namely fastp trimming at Q25 and MiXCR clone calling, and kept in-frame beta chains. Every entry covers one CDR3 protein and lists the most common genes and DNA from its rows. This sample lists about 600,000 distinct CDR3 sequences; 16% were detected once. Of the sample, around 3.5% is held by the ten largest clones. Specimen: blood. The receptors shown here come from a woman in her forties with Graves' ophthalmopathy.

The rearrangement links TRBV28 to TRBJ2-7; 10 nucleotides line up with TRBD1. V dropped 6 bases and J dropped 3; count of bases not matched to a gene: 2. Per the germline V gene, CDR1 is MDHEN and CDR2 is SYDVKM. The CDR3 length is 13 residues. The CDR3 loop is CASRGTGDYEQYF. The CDR3 DNA sequence: TGTGCCAGCAGGGGGACAGGGGACTACGAGCAGTACTTC.

This clonotype was recorded many times. The chain uses TRBV7-6 and TRBJ2-2; TRBD2 matches 8 bases. CDR1 and CDR2 (germline): SGHVS, FNYEAQ. V shed 5 bases, J shed 0 bases, and the junction held 5 bases outside the gene matches. The CDR3 consists of 16 residues. The CDR3 is CASSQTTSANTGELFF. For the CDR3, the DNA is TGTGCCAGCAGCCAAACGACTAGCGCGAACACCGGGGAGCTGTTTTTT.

The rearrangement joins TRBV14 to TRBJ2-5; possible D gene TRBD1, 6 bases. The germline V gene has CDR1 SGHDN and CDR2 FVKESK. The germline V and J ends were trimmed by 2 bases and 3 bases, with 10 bases remaining between them. The CDR3 totals 14 residues. The CDR3 reads CASSQTGSKETQYF. DNA for the CDR3: TGTGCCAGCAGCCAAACAGGGAGCAAAGAGACCCAGTACTTC.

This clonotype was observed a few times. The rearrangement links TRBV3-1 to TRBJ2-3; 16 nucleotides match TRBD2. The germline CDR1 and CDR2 sequences are LGHDT and YNNKEL (reference sequence). V lost 4 bases and J lost 3; bases outside the gene matches: 7. CDR3 length equals 18 residues. CDR3 coding DNA: TGTGCCAGCAGCCGACCGGGACTAGCGGGGGGGAAGACAGATACGCAGTATTTT. It specifies CASSRPGLAGGKTDTQYF.

This clonotype was recorded at least ten times. The V gene is TRBV5-1, the J gene TRBJ2-1; 8 bases fit TRBD2. The CDR3 has 14 residues. CDR1 and CDR2 from the germline V gene are SGHRS and YFSETQ. The J segment lost 10 bases and the V segment lost 4 bases, leaving 10 bases of the junction unmatched. The CDR3, as DNA: TGCGCCAGCAGCCCCCTCGGTGGCGGGGGGGAGCAGTTCTTC. It specifies CASSPLGGGGEQFF.

This chain joins TRBV29-1 and TRBJ2-3, with no clear D. The V gene's germline CDR1 is SQVTM and CDR2 ANQGSEA. The germline V and J ends were trimmed by 4 bases and 5 bases, with 7 bases remaining between them. CDR3 length: 11 amino acids. This chain's CDR3 is CSVADRDTQYF. CDR3 nucleotides: TGCAGCGTTGCCGACCGAGATACGCAGTATTTT.

This clonotype was detected only a few times. This chain's CDR3 is CATSALGTGSRDTQYF. The CDR3 DNA reads TGTGCCACCAGTGCACTTGGGACGGGAAGTAGAGATACGCAGTATTTT. V gene TRBV24-1 combines with J gene TRBJ2-3; D may be TRBD1 or TRBD2 (5 bases each). CDR1 and CDR2 (germline): KGHDR, SFDVKD. The V gene lost 5 bases and the J gene lost 5 bases, with 19 bases spanning the gap. The length of the CDR3 is 16 residues.

On this clonotype itself: This may arise from a read error, as a much more abundant clone is one base away. The chain uses TRBV5-1 and TRBJ2-3; 8 bases match TRBD2. The CDR3 extends over 15 amino acids. Trimming removed 6 bases from V and 2 bases from J; junction bases left unmatched: 8. Germline CDR1 and CDR2: SGHRS and YFSETQ. In nucleotides, the CDR3 is TGCGCCAGCAACGGAGTGACTAGCGCCACAGATACGCAGTATTTT. Translating it yields CASNGVTSATDTQYF.

This clonotype was observed many times. This rearrangement joins TRBV5-1 to TRBJ1-2; D possibly corresponds to TRBD1 (5 bases). The length of the CDR3 is 14 residues. V lost 6 bases and J 5 bases, leaving 17 bases between the germline ends. The germline gives CDR1 SGHRS, CDR2 YFSETQ. CDR3 DNA sequence: TGCGCCAGCACCCCCTCGGGGGGAGATTATGGCTACACCTTC. As protein: CASTPSGGDYGYTF.

This clonotype was observed a few times. The chain joins TRBV15 to TRBJ1-6; D is ambiguous. With 0 bases removed from V and 7 bases from J, the gap between germline ends came to 7 bases. The CDR3 runs 14 residues. Germline CDR1 is LNHNV and CDR2 is YYDKDF (reference sequence). CDR3 sequence (DNA): TGTGCCACCAGCAGAGAACAGAAAAATTCACCCCTCCACTTT. Translated: CATSREQKNSPLHF. The full variable domain, in which reference TRBV15 and TRBJ1-6 provide the parts outside the CDR3, is DAMVIQNPRYQVTQFGKPVTLSCSQTLNHNVMYWYQQKSSQAPKLLFHYYDKDFNNEADTPDNFQSRRPNTSFCFLDIRSPGLGDTAMYLCATSREQKNSPLHFGNGTRLTVT.

This clonotype was seen more than once but under ten times. This sequence may be a read error, since a much larger clone differs from it by one base. No conserved phenylalanine or tryptophan is present at the end of the CDR3, so a read error is the likely explanation. The rearrangement joins TRBV12-3 or TRBV12-4 to TRBJ1-1; D is unresolved. The ends were cut back, 5 bases at V and 1 base at J, with 14 bases in the middle. The CDR3 runs to 15 residues. CDR3 region: CASSPRGAKNTEAFL. Here the CDR3 DNA reads TGTGCCAGCAGTCCCCGGGGTGCTAAGAACACTGAAGCTTTCCTT.

The rearrangement links TRBV6-1 to TRBJ2-1, with D possibly matching TRBD2 (6 bases). Between the trimmed V and J ends, which lost 4 bases and 9 bases, there was a span of 22 bases. Germline CDR1 and CDR2: MNHNS and SASEGT. The CDR3 is 16 amino acids. The CDR3 region has the DNA TGTGCCAGCAGTGGCTCCCACGGGCAGGGAGGCGGTGAGCAGTTCTTC. It translates to CASSGSHGQGGGEQFF.

The chain couples TRBV15 to TRBJ1-5; no clear D. The V end lost 3 bases, the J end lost 7 bases, and 13 bases lay between the germline ends. The CDR3 is made up of 14 amino acids. Germline CDR1 LNHNV, CDR2 YYDKDF (reference sequence). The CDR3 protein is CATSSGRARQPQHF. The CDR3 region has the DNA TGTGCCACCAGCAGTGGGAGGGCACGGCAGCCCCAGCATTTT.

The chain couples TRBV12-3 or TRBV12-4 to TRBJ1-3; D unclear. The CDR3 totals 15 residues. Trimming shortened V by 4 bases and J by 0 bases, and 10 bases separated the two germline ends. CDR3 nucleotides: TGTGCCAGCAGTTCCCCGGGGTACTCTGGAAACACCATATATTTT. It codes for CASSSPGYSGNTIYF.

The chain combines TRBV20-1 with TRBJ2-3; 8 nucleotides line up with TRBD2. The germline V gene encodes CDR1 DFQATT and CDR2 SNEGSKA (reference sequence). The CDR3 runs 15 residues. The trim removed 3 bases at V and 2 bases at J, leaving 7 bases unmatched. CDR3 sequence: CSARLSGGLTDTQYF. In DNA, the CDR3 is TGCAGTGCTAGGCTGAGCGGGGGCCTCACAGATACGCAGTATTTT.

This clonotype was observed at least ten times. The J gene is TRBJ1-3, the V gene TRBV7-8; the match to TRBD1 covers 8 bases. This CDR3 region has 15 residues. Germline loops: CDR1 SGHVS, CDR2 FQNEAQ. V trimming: 2 bases; J trimming: 3 bases; junction bases outside the gene matches: 3. The CDR3 coding sequence is TGTGCCAGCAGCTTACAGGGGGCAATTGGAAACACCATATATTTT. It encodes CASSLQGAIGNTIYF.

This clonotype was detected ten times or more. The chain joins TRBV20-1 to TRBJ2-5; D might be TRBD2 (5 bases). CDR1 and CDR2 from the germline V gene are DFQATT and SNEGSKA (reference sequence). V was trimmed by 7 bases and J by 5 bases, leaving 14 bases between them. This CDR3 region has 12 residues. CDR3: CSGGRVGETQYF. CDR3 DNA: TGCAGTGGTGGGCGGGTAGGGGAGACCCAGTACTTC.

Details on this clonotype: A much larger clone sits a single nucleotide away, making a read error possible. The chain recombines TRBV18 with TRBJ2-5, with a possible D match to TRBD1 (6 bases). Near its end, the DNA agrees better with TRBJ2-1, so the J call may be wrong. Looked up from germline, CDR1 is KGHSH and CDR2 is LQKENI. The CDR3 is 13 residues long. In DNA form, the CDR3 reads TGTGCCAGCTCTCGGGACATTGAAGAGACCCAGTTCTTC. Translated, it gives CASSRDIEETQFF.

The chain combines TRBV28 with TRBJ2-7, with 12 nucleotides matching TRBD1. The trim removed 6 bases at V and 2 bases at J, leaving 5 bases unmatched. CDR3 length: 15 amino acids. The V gene's germline CDR1 is MDHEN and CDR2 SYDVKM. DNA of the CDR3: TGTGCCAGCAGAATCCGGGACAGGGGGCCCTACGAGCAGTACTTC. Amino acids: CASRIRDRGPYEQYF.

The genes are TRBV6-1 and TRBJ1-2; TRBD1 might be the D (5 bases). CDR1 MNHNS and CDR2 SASEGT come from the germline V gene. Trimming took 11 bases from V and 4 from J, leaving 14 bases between them. The CDR3 sequence is 12 residues long. Here the CDR3 reads CACGAGGYGYTF. The CDR3 DNA sequence: TGTGCCTGCGGGGCGGGGGGCTATGGCTACACCTTC.

The rearrangement uses TRBV20-1 and TRBJ2-5, with 11 bases identical to TRBD2. Germline CDR1 and CDR2: DFQATT and SNEGSKA (reference sequence). There are 15 residues in the CDR3. Trimming cost V 3 bases and J 2 bases; bases outside gene matches: 5. Written as DNA, the CDR3 is TGCAGTGCTAGGGTGAGACTAGCGGGACAAGAGACCCAGTACTTC. Translating it yields CSARVRLAGQETQYF.

This clonotype was seen at least ten times. The chain uses TRBV5-1 and TRBJ2-3; the match to TRBD1 covers 7 bases. The J segment lost 2 bases and the V segment lost 4 bases, leaving 4 bases of the junction unmatched. This CDR3 is built from 14 residues. Germline V gene lookup returns CDR1 SGHRS and CDR2 YFSETQ. CDR3 sequence: CASSPGTATDTQYF. As DNA, the CDR3 is TGCGCCAGCAGCCCCGGGACAGCCACAGATACGCAGTATTTT.

In this sample, this clonotype turned up once. The final CDR3 position lacks the conserved phenylalanine or tryptophan, pointing to a likely read error. This sequence joins TRBV12-3 or TRBV12-4 and TRBJ1-1, with 7 bases that match TRBD1. V trimming: 6 bases; J trimming: 0 bases; junction bases outside the gene matches: 7. The CDR3 sequence is 15 residues long. This chain's CDR3 is CASRTRDRVNTEAFL. In DNA form, the CDR3 reads TGTGCCAGCAGGACCCGGGACAGAGTGAACACTGAAGCTTTCCTT.

This clonotype was detected many times. In DNA, the CDR3 is TGTGCCAGCAGTTCAAGGGTTTCACCCCTCCACTTT. Translating it yields CASSSRVSPLHF. The V call is TRBV2, the J call TRBJ1-6; D unresolved. This CDR3 has 12 amino acids. Trimming shortened V by 5 bases and J by 9 bases, and 8 bases separated the two germline ends. Germline V CDR1 and CDR2: SNHLY, FYNNEI.

At least ten counts were recorded for this clonotype. The chain is built from TRBV12-3 or TRBV12-4 and TRBJ1-1, with D possibly TRBD1 on 5 matching bases. The CDR3 has 14 amino acids. Trimming removed 5 bases at V and 1 base at J, with 11 bases between. The CDR3 loop reads CASSVGLSNTEAFF. CDR3 sequence (DNA): TGTGCCAGCAGTGTGGGACTTTCGAACACTGAAGCTTTCTTT.

The chain has TRBV7-9 and TRBJ2-3, with D possibly matching TRBD2 (5 bases). CDR1 and CDR2 (germline): SEHNR, FQNEAQ (reference sequence). V lost 5 bases and J lost 5, with 14 bases in between. This CDR3 is 14 amino acids long. The CDR3 DNA is TGTGCCAGCAGCCCCACTAGTATCGGAGATACGCAGTATTTT. It codes for CASSPTSIGDTQYF.

The genes are TRBV20-1 and TRBJ1-1; no reliable D call. The length of the CDR3 is 15 residues. Per the germline V gene, CDR1 is DFQATT and CDR2 is SNEGSKA (reference sequence). Trimming took 0 bases from V and 2 from J, leaving 13 bases between them. CDR3 in amino acids: CSARDRERLNTEAFF. The CDR3 DNA reads TGCAGTGCTAGAGATCGGGAGAGGCTAAACACTGAAGCTTTCTTT.

Ten or more counts support this clonotype. The V gene is TRBV20-1, the J gene TRBJ1-1, with 7 bases identical to TRBD1. The germline V gene has CDR1 DFQATT and CDR2 SNEGSKA (reference sequence). The CDR3 length is 15 residues. V was clipped by 5 bases and J by 0 bases; unmatched bases: 9. CDR3: CSAVSWTGLNTEAFF. CDR3 in DNA: TGCAGTGCTGTCTCGTGGACAGGCTTGAACACTGAAGCTTTCTTT.

In its sample, this clonotype was seen many times. The chain carries TRBV2 and TRBJ2-2; no clear D gene. CDR1 is SNHLY and CDR2 is FYNNEI in the germline V gene. The CDR3 consists of 15 residues. The V gene lost 2 bases and the J gene lost 0 bases, with 7 bases spanning the gap. CDR3 sequence reads: CASSELAANTGELFF. CDR3 bases: TGTGCCAGCAGTGAACTCGCGGCGAACACCGGGGAGCTGTTTTTT.

Details on this clonotype: A much bigger clone sits one base away, suggesting this may be a read error. The chain links TRBV2 to TRBJ2-3; D gene unclear. This CDR3 contains 12 residues. CDR1 is SNHLY, CDR2 FYNNEI, per germline. CDR3 loop: CASSVTSDAQYF. In DNA form, the CDR3 reads TGTGCCAGCAGTGTGACTTCAGATGCGCAGTATTTT.

This clonotype showed up just a few times. This chain uses TRBV24-1 with TRBJ2-3, with 7 bases that match TRBD1. The CDR3 has 14 amino acids. The junction had 8 bases not matched to a gene; V was cut back by 6 bases and J by 6 bases. From germline, CDR1 is KGHDR and CDR2 SFDVKD. The CDR3 region has the DNA TGTGCCACCAGTCCGGCAGGGGGTACGGATACGCAGTATTTT. Translated: CATSPAGGTDTQYF.

This clonotype was picked up many times. The rearrangement joins TRBV13 to TRBJ1-1; 7 bases align to TRBD1. The J segment lost 2 bases and the V segment lost 6 bases, leaving 9 bases of the junction unmatched. The CDR3 extends over 15 amino acids. Looked up from germline, CDR1 is PRHDT and CDR2 is FYEKMQ (reference sequence). CDR3 nucleotide sequence: TGTGCCAGCAGGTCACACAGGGGCCAAAACACTGAAGCTTTCTTT. Its translation is CASRSHRGQNTEAFF. Full variable domain (missing parts from reference TRBV13 and TRBJ1-1): AAGVIQSPRHLIKEKRETATLKCYPIPRHDTVYWYQQGPGQDPQFLISFYEKMQSDKGSIPDRFSAQQFSDYHSELNMSSLELGDSALYFCASRSHRGQNTEAFFGQGTRLTVV.